These T cell receptor beta chains were read from a single sample in a study of blood T cells in healthy people across ages. TCRdb redid the calling of the 5' RACE reads with MiXCR, one entry per CDR3 protein. Of approximately 800,000 distinct CDR3 sequences in the sample, about 25% were seen once. These data also featured in a second study, about T cells of mothers and their children.

Sample: blood. These receptors originate from a boy under 18 in good health. The CDR3 runs from the conserved cysteine through the conserved F or W. Each record gives: D gene, clone size, V gene, J gene, CDR3 DNA, CDR3 protein. A D gene is named only where the DNA matches it firmly. For some rows the clone size is stated as once, few or many, or as a class when expanded; others skip it.

D gene: .
clone size: .
V gene: TRBV2
J gene: TRBJ1-4
CDR3 DNA: TGTGCCAGCAGCCCTTCAGGGGCCCCCAGAGAAAAACTGTTTTTT
CDR3 protein: CASSPSGAPREKLFF

D gene: TRBD1
clone size: .
V gene: TRBV6-6
J gene: TRBJ2-4
CDR3 DNA: TGTGCCAGCACCCAAGGCGGGACAGGGGGCCCGCTAGCCAAAAACATTCAGTACTTC
CDR3 protein: CASTQGGTGGPLAKNIQYF

D gene: .
clone size: .
V gene: TRBV29-1
J gene: TRBJ2-1
CDR3 DNA: TGCAGCGTTGCTGACAATCGGAATGAGCAGTTCTTC
CDR3 protein: CSVADNRNEQFF

D gene: TRBD2
clone size: .
V gene: TRBV5-5
J gene: TRBJ2-5
CDR3 DNA: TGTGTCGGCAGCAGGATAGCGGGAGTCTGGGAGACCCAGTACTTC
CDR3 protein: CVGSRIAGVWETQYF

D gene: .
clone size: few
V gene: TRBV5-1
J gene: TRBJ2-2
CDR3 DNA: TGCGCCAGCAGCTTCAATGGCGGGGAGCTGTTTTTT
CDR3 protein: CASSFNGGELFF

D gene: TRBD1
clone size: few
V gene: TRBV6-2/TRBV6-3
J gene: TRBJ2-2
CDR3 DNA: TGTGCCAGCAGCTGGACAGGGGGCGGCACCGGGGAGCTGTTTTTT
CDR3 protein: CASSWTGGGTGELFF

D gene: TRBD2
clone size: few
V gene: TRBV18
J gene: TRBJ2-3
CDR3 DNA: TGTGCCAGCTCACCACCCCGAGCGGGAGGTGTAGCAGATACGCAGTATTTT
CDR3 protein: CASSPPRAGGVADTQYF

D gene: .
clone size: .
V gene: TRBV7-2
J gene: TRBJ2-7
CDR3 DNA: TGTGCCAGCAGCTTAGGGATTGAAAGCTCCTACGAGCAGTACTTC
CDR3 protein: CASSLGIESSYEQYF

D gene: TRBD1
clone size: .
V gene: TRBV4-3
J gene: TRBJ1-2
CDR3 DNA: TGCGCCAGCAGCCAAGACAGGGGGATGGCTAACTATGGCTACACCTTC
CDR3 protein: CASSQDRGMANYGYTF

D gene: TRBD2
clone size: few
V gene: TRBV20-1
J gene: TRBJ2-7
CDR3 DNA: TGCAGTGTTCAAGGGTTGGTGGGGGCTAGCGGGAGTCTAGGCTACGAGCAGTACTTC
CDR3 protein: CSVQGLVGASGSLGYEQYF

D gene: .
clone size: .
V gene: TRBV20-1
J gene: TRBJ1-4
CDR3 DNA: TGCAGTGCTATATTCACAACTAATGAAAAACTGTTTTTT
CDR3 protein: CSAIFTTNEKLFF